This T cell receptor beta chain was sequenced for a study of identical twins. Overall study findings and caveats: Researchers reported weaker excess twin sharing in beta out-of-frame sequences.

This clonotype was seen only a few times. Its antigen remains unidentified. This CDR3 is 14 amino acids long. The V gene's germline CDR1 is SGHTA and CDR2 FQGNSA. Trimming took 5 bases from V and 0 from J, leaving 11 bases between them. TCRdb fed the 5' RACE reads into MiXCR, producing one record per CDR3 protein. The profile shows approximately 500,000 distinct CDR3 sequences, about 24% of them singletons. These data were likewise used in another study, on T cells expressing NK-cell markers. That study adds: CD3+CD56+NKG2C+, CD3+CD56+NKG2C- and CD3+CD56-NKG2C+ T cells, once sorted, supplied the TCR beta repertoires. About 1.0-8% of CD8+ T cells in roughly six donors belonged to dominant NKG2C+ clonotypes.

This chain joins TRBV7-2 and TRBJ2-7; the D is unclear. The clonotype was recovered from a woman aged 18-35 years in good health. Sequences were obtained from CD4+ T cells sorted from blood. CDR3 coding DNA: TGTGCCAGCAGCCCCTCCCTTTACTCCTACGAGCAGTACTTC. Translation: CASSPSLYSYEQYF.